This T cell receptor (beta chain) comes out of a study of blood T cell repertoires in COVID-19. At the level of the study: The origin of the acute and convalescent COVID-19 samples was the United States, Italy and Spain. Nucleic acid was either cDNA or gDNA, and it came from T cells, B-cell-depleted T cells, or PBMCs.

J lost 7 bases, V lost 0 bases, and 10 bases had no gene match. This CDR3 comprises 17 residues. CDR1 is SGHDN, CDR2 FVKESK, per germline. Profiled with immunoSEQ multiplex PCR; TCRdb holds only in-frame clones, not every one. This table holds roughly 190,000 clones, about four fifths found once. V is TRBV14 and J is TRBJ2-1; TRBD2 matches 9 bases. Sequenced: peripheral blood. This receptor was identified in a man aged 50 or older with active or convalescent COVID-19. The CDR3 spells CASSQEQAGGRGNEQFF. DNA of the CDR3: TGTGCCAGCAGCCAAGAACAGGCGGGGGGGCGTGGGAATGAGCAGTTCTTC.